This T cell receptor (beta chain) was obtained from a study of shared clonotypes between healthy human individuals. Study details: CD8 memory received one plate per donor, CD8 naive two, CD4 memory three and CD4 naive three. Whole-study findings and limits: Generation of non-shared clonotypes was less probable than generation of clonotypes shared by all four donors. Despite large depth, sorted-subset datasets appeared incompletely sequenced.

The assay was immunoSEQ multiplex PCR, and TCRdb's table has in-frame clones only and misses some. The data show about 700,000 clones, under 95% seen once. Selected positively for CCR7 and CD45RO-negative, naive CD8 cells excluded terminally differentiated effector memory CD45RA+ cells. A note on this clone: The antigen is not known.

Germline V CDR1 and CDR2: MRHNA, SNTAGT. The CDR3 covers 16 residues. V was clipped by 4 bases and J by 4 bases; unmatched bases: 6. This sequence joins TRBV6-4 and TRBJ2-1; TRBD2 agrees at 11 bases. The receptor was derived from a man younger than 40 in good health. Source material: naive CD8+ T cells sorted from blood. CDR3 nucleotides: TGTGCCAGCAGTGCGCTAGCGGGAGGCCCTTACAATGAGCAGTTCTTC. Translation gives CASSALAGGPYNEQFF.